A selection of T cell receptor beta chains follows, all from one sample in a study of blood T cell repertoires in COVID-19. This table comes from immunoSEQ multiplex PCR, and its TCRdb copy is limited to in-frame clones, with some not included. The table includes approximately 150,000 clones, about 87% detected once. The source material was peripheral blood. Every receptor here comes from a woman aged 80 or over with COVID-19, enrolled during active disease. The CDR3 runs from the conserved cysteine through the conserved F or W. D genes are given only for firm matches. Expanded clones are given a class, and other clones once, few, many or no size at all.

V gene	J gene	clone size	CDR3 length	D gene	CDR3 DNA	CDR3 protein
TRBV28	TRBJ2-6	NA	13	NA	TGTGCCAGTGACAGTTCTGGGGCCAACGTCCTGACTTTC	CASDSSGANVLTF
TRBV9	TRBJ2-3	NA	13	TRBD2	TGTGCCAGCACCCGGACTAGCGGAGATACGCAGTATTTT	CASTRTSGDTQYF
TRBV19	TRBJ1-2	few	15	TRBD1	TGTGCCAGTAGTGGCGGACAGGGGGCGGCAGGTGGCTACACCTTC	CASSGGQGAAGGYTF
TRBV28	TRBJ1-3	once	17	TRBD1	TGTGCCAGCAGTTTCCGGCCGGGGACAGGGTCCCCAAACACCATATATTTT	CASSFRPGTGSPNTIYF
TRBV6-5	TRBJ2-3	NA	14	TRBD2	TGTGCCAGCAGTTACGGGATCACTAGCGAATCGCAGTATTTT	CASSYGITSESQYF
TRBV25-1	TRBJ2-7	NA	17	NA	TGTGCCAGCAGTGCCCCGCCGGGACATCCGAACCCCTACGAGCAGTACTTC	CASSAPPGHPNPYEQYF
TRBV28	TRBJ2-2	NA	14	NA	TGTGCCAGCAGGGGATGGGGAGAGGCCGGGGAGCTGTTTTTT	CASRGWGEAGELFF
TRBV10-3	TRBJ2-2	NA	15	NA	TGTGCCATCAGTGTAGAGGGAGAGGGCACCGGGGAGCTGTTTTTT	CAISVEGEGTGELFF
TRBV2	TRBJ2-5	NA	14	TRBD2	TGTGCCAGCAGAAGCGGGAGGAACCAAGAGACCCAGTACTTC	CASRSGRNQETQYF
TRBV11-2	TRBJ1-1	NA	14	NA	TGTGCCAGCAGCTTACCCACACAGAACACTGAAGCTTTCTTT	CASSLPTQNTEAFF
TRBV7-9	TRBJ1-2	NA	15	NA	TGTGCCAGCAGCGGAGCGGCAGGGAGGGACTATGGCTACACCTTC	CASSGAAGRDYGYTF